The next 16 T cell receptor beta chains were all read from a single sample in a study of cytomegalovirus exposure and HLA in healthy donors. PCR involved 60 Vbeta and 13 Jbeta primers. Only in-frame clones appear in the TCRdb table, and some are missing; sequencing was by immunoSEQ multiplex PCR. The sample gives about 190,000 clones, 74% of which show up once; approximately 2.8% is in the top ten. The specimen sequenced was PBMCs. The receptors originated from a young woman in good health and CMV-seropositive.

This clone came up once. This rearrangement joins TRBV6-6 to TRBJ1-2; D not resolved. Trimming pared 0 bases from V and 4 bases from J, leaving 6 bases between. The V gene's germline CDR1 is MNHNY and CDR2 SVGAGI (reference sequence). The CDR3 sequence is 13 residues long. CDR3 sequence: CASSYSAVYGYTF. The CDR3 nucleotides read TGTGCCAGCAGTTACTCGGCCGTCTATGGCTACACCTTC.

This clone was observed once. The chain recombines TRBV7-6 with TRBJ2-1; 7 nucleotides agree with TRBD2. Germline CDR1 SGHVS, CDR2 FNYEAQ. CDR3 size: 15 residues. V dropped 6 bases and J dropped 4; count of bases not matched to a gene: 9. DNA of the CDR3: TGTGCCAGCAGTCTAGCGGTGTTGGGGTACAATGAGCAGTTCTTC. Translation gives CASSLAVLGYNEQFF.

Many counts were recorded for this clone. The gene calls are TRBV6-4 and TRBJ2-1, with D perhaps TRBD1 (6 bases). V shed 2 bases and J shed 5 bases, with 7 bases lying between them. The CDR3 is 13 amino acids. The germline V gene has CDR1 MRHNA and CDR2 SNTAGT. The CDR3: CASSDRDNNEQFF. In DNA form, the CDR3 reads TGTGCCAGCAGTGACCGGGACAACAATGAGCAGTTCTTC.

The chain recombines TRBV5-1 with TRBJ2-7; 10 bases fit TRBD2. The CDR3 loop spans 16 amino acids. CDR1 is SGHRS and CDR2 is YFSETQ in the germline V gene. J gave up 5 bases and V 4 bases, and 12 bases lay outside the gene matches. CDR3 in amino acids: CASSTGSSGSWNEQYF. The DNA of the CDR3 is TGCGCCAGCAGCACCGGGTCTAGCGGGAGCTGGAACGAGCAGTACTTC. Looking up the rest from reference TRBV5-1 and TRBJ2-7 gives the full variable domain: KAGVTQTPRYLIKTRGQQVTLSCSPISGHRSVSWYQQTPGQGLQFLFEYFSETQRNKGNFPGRFSGRQFSNSRSEMNVSTLELGDSALYLCASSTGSSGSWNEQYFGPGTRLTVT.

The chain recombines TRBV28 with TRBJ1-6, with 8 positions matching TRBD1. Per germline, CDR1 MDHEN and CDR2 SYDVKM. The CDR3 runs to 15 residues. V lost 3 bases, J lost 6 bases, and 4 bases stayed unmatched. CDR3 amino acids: CASSLDRVINSPLHF. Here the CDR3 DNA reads TGTGCCAGCAGTTTGGACAGGGTTATTAATTCACCCCTCCACTTT.

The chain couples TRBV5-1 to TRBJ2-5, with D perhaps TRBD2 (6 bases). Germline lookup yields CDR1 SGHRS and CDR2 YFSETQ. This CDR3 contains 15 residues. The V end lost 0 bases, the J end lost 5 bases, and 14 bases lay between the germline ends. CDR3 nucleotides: TGCGCCAGCAGCTTGGCCATTGGACTACAGGAGACCCAGTACTTC. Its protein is CASSLAIGLQETQYF.

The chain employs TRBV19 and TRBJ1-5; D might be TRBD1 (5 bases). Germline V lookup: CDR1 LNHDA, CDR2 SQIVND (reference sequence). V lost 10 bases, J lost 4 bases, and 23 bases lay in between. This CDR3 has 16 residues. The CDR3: CATEPQGRGRNQPQHF. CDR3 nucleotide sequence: TGTGCCACCGAACCTCAGGGAAGGGGTAGGAATCAGCCCCAGCATTTT.

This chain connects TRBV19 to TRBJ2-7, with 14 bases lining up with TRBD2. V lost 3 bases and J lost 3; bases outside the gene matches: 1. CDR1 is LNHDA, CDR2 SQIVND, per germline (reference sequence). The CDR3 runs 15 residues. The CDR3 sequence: CASSMGLAGVYEQYF. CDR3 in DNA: TGTGCCAGTAGTATGGGACTAGCGGGAGTCTACGAGCAGTACTTC.

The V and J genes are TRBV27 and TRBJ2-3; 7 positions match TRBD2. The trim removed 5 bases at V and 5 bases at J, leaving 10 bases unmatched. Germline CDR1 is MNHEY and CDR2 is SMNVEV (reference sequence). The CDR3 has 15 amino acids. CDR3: CASSNWRETGDTQYF. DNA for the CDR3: TGTGCCAGCAGTAATTGGCGGGAGACGGGAGATACGCAGTATTTT.

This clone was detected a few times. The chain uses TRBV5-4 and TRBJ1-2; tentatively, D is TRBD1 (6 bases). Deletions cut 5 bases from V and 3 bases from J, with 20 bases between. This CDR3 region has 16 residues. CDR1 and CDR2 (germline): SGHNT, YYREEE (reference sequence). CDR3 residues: CASSLPGAGDHYGYTF. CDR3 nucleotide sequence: TGTGCCAGCAGTCTCCCCGGAGCAGGGGATCACTATGGCTACACCTTC. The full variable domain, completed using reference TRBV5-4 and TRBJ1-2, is ETGVTQSPTHLIKTRGQQVTLRCSSQSGHNTVSWYQQALGQGPQFIFQYYREEENGRGNFPPRFSGLQFPNYSSELNVNALELDDSALYLCASSLPGAGDHYGYTFGSGTRLTVV.

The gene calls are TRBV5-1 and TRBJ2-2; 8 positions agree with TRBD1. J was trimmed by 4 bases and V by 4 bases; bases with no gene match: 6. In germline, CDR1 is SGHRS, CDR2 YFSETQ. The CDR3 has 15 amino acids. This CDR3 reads CASSPGTGGTGELFF. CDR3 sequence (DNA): TGCGCCAGCAGCCCCGGGACAGGAGGCACCGGGGAGCTGTTTTTT.

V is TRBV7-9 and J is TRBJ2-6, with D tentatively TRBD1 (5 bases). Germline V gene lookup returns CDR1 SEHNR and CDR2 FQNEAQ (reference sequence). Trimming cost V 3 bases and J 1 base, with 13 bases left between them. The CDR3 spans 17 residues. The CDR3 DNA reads TGTGCCAGCAGCTTGGACGGAAGGGGATCTGGGGCCAACGTCCTGACTTTC. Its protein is CASSLDGRGSGANVLTF.

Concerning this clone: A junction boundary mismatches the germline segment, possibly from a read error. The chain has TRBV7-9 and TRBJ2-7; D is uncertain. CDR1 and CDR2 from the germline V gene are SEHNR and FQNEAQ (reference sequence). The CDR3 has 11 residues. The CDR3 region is CSSSFNSEQYF. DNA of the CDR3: TGTTCCAGCAGCTTCAACTCCGAGCAGTACTTC.

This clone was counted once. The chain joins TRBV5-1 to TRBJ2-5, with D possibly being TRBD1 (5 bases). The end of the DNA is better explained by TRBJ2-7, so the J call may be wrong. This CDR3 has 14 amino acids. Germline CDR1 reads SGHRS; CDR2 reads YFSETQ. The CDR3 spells CASSKGPPRSEQYF. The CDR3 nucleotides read TGCGCCAGCAGCAAGGGGCCGCCCCGGAGCGAGCAGTACTTC.

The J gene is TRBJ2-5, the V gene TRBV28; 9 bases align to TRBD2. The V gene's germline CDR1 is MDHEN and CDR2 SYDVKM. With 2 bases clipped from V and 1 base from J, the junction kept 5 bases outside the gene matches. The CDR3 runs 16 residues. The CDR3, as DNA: TGTGCCAGCAGTTTAAGACTAGCGGCCCTCCAAGAGACCCAGTACTTC. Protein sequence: CASSLRLAALQETQYF.

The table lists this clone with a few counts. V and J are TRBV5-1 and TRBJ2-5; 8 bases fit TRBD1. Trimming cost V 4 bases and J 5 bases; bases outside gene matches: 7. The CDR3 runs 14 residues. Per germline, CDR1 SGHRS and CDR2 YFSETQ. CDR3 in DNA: TGCGCCAGCAGCCTGGACAGGGTAGGGGAGACCCAGTACTTC. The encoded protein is CASSLDRVGETQYF. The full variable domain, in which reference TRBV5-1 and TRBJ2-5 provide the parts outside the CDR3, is KAGVTQTPRYLIKTRGQQVTLSCSPISGHRSVSWYQQTPGQGLQFLFEYFSETQRNKGNFPGRFSGRQFSNSRSEMNVSTLELGDSALYLCASSLDRVGETQYFGPGTRLLVL.